This T cell receptor beta chain was retrieved from a study of blood T cells in healthy people across ages. Study conclusions and caveats: Per-million-T-cell TCR beta diversity fell roughly linearly with age.

Then a second PCR, running roughly 6 to 11 cycles, was carried out with a sample-barcoded 5' primer and a J-beta primer mix. Using its own MiXCR run on the 5' RACE reads, TCRdb lists one record per CDR3 protein. The sample lists roughly 1,700,000 distinct CDR3 sequences, approximately 30% seen once, with about 7.7% in the top ten. Per germline, CDR1 DFQATT and CDR2 SNEGSKA (reference sequence). CDR3 length equals 10 residues. Trimming removed 2 bases at V and 6 bases at J, with 2 bases between. Caucasian, healthy and from Russia, the donors were aged between roughly 6 and 95. No fewer than 5 micrograms of total RNA were isolated from every sample. This clonotype was counted a few times. Its antigen is as yet unknown.

Material for sequencing was blood. This receptor was taken from a woman between 25 and 40 years old in good health. This rearrangement joins TRBV20-1 to TRBJ1-5; no clear D gene. CDR3 residues: CSARSQPQHF. The DNA of the CDR3 is TGCAGTGCTAGAAGTCAGCCCCAGCATTTT.